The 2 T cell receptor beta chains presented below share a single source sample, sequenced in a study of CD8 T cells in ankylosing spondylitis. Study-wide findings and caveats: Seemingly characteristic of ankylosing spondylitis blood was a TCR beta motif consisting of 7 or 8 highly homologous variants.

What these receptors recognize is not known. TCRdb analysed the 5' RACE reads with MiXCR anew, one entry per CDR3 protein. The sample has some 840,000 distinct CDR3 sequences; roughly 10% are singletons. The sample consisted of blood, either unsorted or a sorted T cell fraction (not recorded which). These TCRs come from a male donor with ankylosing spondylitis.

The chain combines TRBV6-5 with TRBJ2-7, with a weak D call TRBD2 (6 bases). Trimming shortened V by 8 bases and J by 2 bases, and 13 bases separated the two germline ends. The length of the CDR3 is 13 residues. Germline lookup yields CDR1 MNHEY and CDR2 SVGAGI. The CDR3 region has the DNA TGTGCCAGCCGTTCTAGCGTCACCTACGAGCAGTACTTC. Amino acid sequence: CASRSSVTYEQYF.

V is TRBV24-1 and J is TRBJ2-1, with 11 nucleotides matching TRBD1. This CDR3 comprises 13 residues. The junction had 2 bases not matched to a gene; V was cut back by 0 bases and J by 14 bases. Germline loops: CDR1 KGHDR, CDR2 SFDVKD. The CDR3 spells CATSDLRDRGKFF. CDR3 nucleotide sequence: TGTGCCACCAGTGATTTGCGGGACAGGGGGAAGTTCTTC.